This T cell receptor (beta chain) came from a study of shared clonotypes between healthy human individuals (dated by TCRdb to 2019 to 2021). General notes on the study: The cohort included a few men and a couple of women between 18 and 49 years of age. Per donor, three plates each were used for CD4 naive and CD4 memory, two for CD8 naive, and one for CD8 memory. To estimate repertoire size and how much clonotype sharing occurs between individuals, the study deeply sequenced the blood TCR repertoires of five or six healthy adults. To increase sequencing depth and limit assay-specific biases, TCR repertoire library preparation and sequencing were carried out by different laboratories using diverse techniques. Between about 0.85 and 9.5 billion PBMCs per donor were obtained by leukapheresis. What the authors observed across the whole study: Estimated clonotype richness was generally larger for naive than for memory subsets. Only blood was sampled, and tissue TCR repertoires likely differ from those in blood. Because the study included a small number of donors, the genetic and exposure-history diversity represented was limited. Pairwise subsampling led to the expectation that sequencing depth would affect the degree of clonotype sharing among donors. Even with the large sequencing depth, rarefaction of the sorted-subset datasets indicated that sequencing was incomplete. Compared with non-shared clonotypes, the clonotypes found in all four sorted-subset donors had higher generation probabilities. Around 5% of naive CD4, 3.5% of naive CD8, around 2.3% of memory CD4, and about 0.4% of memory CD8 clonotypes were shared across a few donors.

The donors were healthy, HIV-negative adults who had no recently reported acute infections or vaccinations. Every donor was a Caucasian adult residing in Nashville, Tennessee, USA. CD4+ T cells were enriched by magnetic negative selection, after which naive cells were positively selected on CD45RA and the negative fraction was taken as the memory subset. After blood collection by leukapheresis, PBMCs were isolated using Ficoll-Histopaque density gradient centrifugation and then cryopreserved in the vapor phase of liquid nitrogen. Purity and quantity of every magnetically sorted T cell population were checked by analytical flow cytometry. Genomic DNA was isolated from each sorted fraction and quantified by UV absorbance on a Nanodrop 2000c. The germline V gene sets CDR1 to MGHDK and CDR2 to SYGVNS. Ends trimmed: V by 4 bases, J by 6 bases; bases unmatched to a gene: 7. The CDR3 runs 15 residues from the cysteine to the phenylalanine. Solely the CDR3 DNA is kept, with 45 bases framed from the first base.

As to this clone: The antigen it recognizes is unknown. No base-level quality is on record; no much larger clone is a single base apart.

TCR CDR3 regions were amplified from genomic DNA by multiplex PCR using the deep immunoSEQ assay. Genomic DNA extracted from each cell subset was distributed evenly over all wells of several immunoSEQ 96-well plates, and each plate served as one replicate. For sorted subsets, each replicate PCR was loaded with approximately 200 ng genomic DNA, equivalent to 30,000 or so T cell genomes. Purified libraries were quantified with a Qubit 3.0 fluorometer, sized on a Bioanalyzer 2100, and re-quantified with the KAPA Library Quantification kit. Every immunoSEQ 96-well plate was sequenced on a separate single-read 150-cycle Illumina NextSeq 550 flow cell. On the study's bioinformatics: Because only junctional sequences without quality scores were contained in the immunoSEQ output, filtering matching that applied to full-length reads could not be performed. To assign V/J genes and CDR3, sequences were annotated using PyIR, a Python wrapper for IgBLAST v1.9, with IMGT germline references. Reads with weak V/J assignments (E-value above 1e-6), missing CDR3, stop codons, out-of-frame junctions, or ambiguous translated residues were removed. V3J clonotypes were defined by identical inferred V gene, J gene, and CDR3 amino acid sequence. Percentage overlap between repertoires was calculated by dividing the number of shared unique clonotypes by the size of the smaller repertoire. Three approaches were used to assess repertoire richness: RTK rarefaction, the Chao1 estimator, and Recon v2.1 estimates of unobserved clonotypes. Generation probabilities for all TCRbeta clonotypes obtained by the gDNA method from a handful of donors were computed using OLGA. Drawn from immuneACCESS, this table holds only the in-frame rearrangements with V and J called that TCRdb kept. Clones are partly lost; checked studies trace under half to an unresolved V gene and leave the rest unexplained. The DNA was the basis for D and trimming; V, J and clone size are from that table. The sample profile shows about 2.3 million clones; 80% to 95% of them were found once. In total, the top ten clones hold 0.39% of the sample.

The sequence joins TRBV25-1 to TRBJ2-3, with TRBD2 identical over 10 junction bases. Sequencing was performed on naive CD4+ T cells from PBMCs. The cell subset or site tag for this specimen amounts to: CD45RA+ positively selected. This TCR derives from a man younger than 35 in good health. Some clones in this sample may be carry-over from other donors' samples. The sequence in DNA is TGTGCCAGCAGTGTCTCTACTAGCGGGATGGATACGCAGTATTTT. This gives the protein CASSVSTSGMDTQYF. Extended through the reference TRBV25-1 and TRBJ2-3 proteins, this CDR3 yields the full variable domain: EADIYQTPRYLVIGTGKKITLECSQTMGHDKMYWYQQDPGMELHLIHYSYGVNSTEKGDLSSESTVSRIRTEHFPLTLESARPSHTSQYLCASSVSTSGMDTQYFGPGTRLTVL.